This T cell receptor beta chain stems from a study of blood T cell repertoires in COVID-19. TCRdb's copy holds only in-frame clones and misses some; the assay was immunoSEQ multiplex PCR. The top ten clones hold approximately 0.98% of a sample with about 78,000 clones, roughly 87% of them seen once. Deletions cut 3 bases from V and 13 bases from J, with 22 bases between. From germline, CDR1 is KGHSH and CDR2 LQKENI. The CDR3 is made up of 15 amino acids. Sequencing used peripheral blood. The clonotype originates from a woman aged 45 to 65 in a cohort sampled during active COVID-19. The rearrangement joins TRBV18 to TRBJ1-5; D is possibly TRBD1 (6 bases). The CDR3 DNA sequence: TGTGCCAGCTCACCCGATCAGGGGACTACCGTTAGTCAGCATTTT. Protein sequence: CASSPDQGTTVSQHF.